Listed below are T cell receptor beta chains from one sample, sequenced in a study of T-cell reconstitution after alpha-beta-depleted transplantation in children. MiXCR was run by TCRdb on the PCR reads, yielding one entry per CDR3 protein. Counted here are some 590,000 distinct CDR3 sequences, about 10% occurring once; the ten biggest clones make up about 4%. Sequencing used PBMCs from the stem cell graft donor, obtained from the stem cell graft. These receptor sequences come from a human donor who donated a stem cell graft to a child with acute myeloid leukemia. CDR3s include the opening cysteine and the closing phenylalanine or tryptophan. The order of the fields is clone size, V gene, D gene, J gene, CDR3 protein, CDR3 DNA. The D gene is left open where the match is weak. Size is stated for part of the rows, as once, few or many counts, or as a class when the clone is expanded.

.	TRBV13	TRBD1	TRBJ1-5	CASSWGQAGQPQHF	TGTGCCAGCAGCTGGGGACAGGCGGGTCAGCCCCAGCATTTT
.	TRBV5-6	.	TRBJ2-7	CASSAPGTTYEQYF	TGTGCCAGCAGCGCCCCGGGAACTACCTACGAGCAGTACTTC
many	TRBV6-4	.	TRBJ2-1	CASSGTLYNEQFF	TGTGCCAGCAGTGGGACACTTTACAATGAGCAGTTCTTC
.	TRBV18	.	TRBJ1-1	CASSPLVGVTEAFF	TGTGCCAGCTCACCTCTGGTGGGGGTGACTGAAGCTTTCTTT
few	TRBV4-2	TRBD1	TRBJ2-7	CASSQDGTGTGSYEQYF	TGTGCCAGCAGCCAAGACGGCACCGGGACAGGGTCCTACGAGCAGTACTTC
few	TRBV20-1	.	TRBJ2-7	CSALVPGSNYEQYF	TGCAGTGCTCTGGTCCCGGGAAGTAACTACGAGCAGTACTTC
many	TRBV20-1	.	TRBJ2-7	CSAHRDPTYEQYF	TGCAGTGCTCACAGGGACCCCACCTACGAGCAGTACTTC
many	TRBV11-3	TRBD2	TRBJ2-1	CASSLVVTSGSSSYNEQFF	TGTGCCAGCAGCTTAGTGGTGACTAGCGGGTCTAGCTCCTACAATGAGCAGTTCTTC
.	TRBV5-7	.	TRBJ2-5	CASSPGRGTETQYF	TGTGCCAGCAGCCCTGGGCGGGGTACCGAGACCCAGTACTTC
many	TRBV6-4	TRBD1	TRBJ2-2	CASRDRGTGELFF	TGTGCCAGCAGGGACAGGGGAACCGGGGAGCTGTTTTTT
few	TRBV20-1	.	TRBJ1-2	CSAREPKGYGYTF	TGCAGTGCTAGAGAGCCTAAGGGCTATGGCTACACCTTC
few	TRBV7-3	.	TRBJ2-2	CASSSQFQGGTGELFF	TGTGCCAGCAGCTCACAGTTCCAGGGGGGCACCGGGGAGCTGTTTTTT
many	TRBV5-5	TRBD2	TRBJ2-2	CASSPAGGTTGELFF	TGTGCCAGCAGCCCAGCGGGAGGGACGACCGGGGAGCTGTTTTTT
.	TRBV27	.	TRBJ2-7	CASSSSGQGAYEQYF	.
.	TRBV12-3/TRBV12-4	.	TRBJ1-1	CASSLNAGYFTEAFF	TGTGCCAGCAGTTTGAATGCAGGGTATTTCACTGAAGCTTTCTTT
.	TRBV7-9	.	TRBJ2-2	CATGDLGELFF	TGTGCCACCGGGGACCTCGGGGAGCTGTTTTTT
few	TRBV4-3	.	TRBJ1-2	CASSQARQTGYTF	TGCGCCAGCAGCCAAGCCAGACAGACCGGCTACACCTTC
few	TRBV28	.	TRBJ2-5	CASSSPDWVQETQYF	TGTGCCAGCAGTTCCCCCGATTGGGTCCAAGAGACCCAGTACTTC
.	TRBV3-1	.	TRBJ1-1	CASSPGFGGDTEAFF	TGTGCCAGCAGCCCCGGATTTGGAGGGGACACTGAAGCTTTCTTT
few	TRBV6-2/TRBV6-3	.	TRBJ2-7	CASRDPGALFYF	TGTGCCAGCAGAGATCCCGGGGCGCTGTTTTACTTC
once	TRBV4-3	.	TRBJ2-7	CASSQDRDLLNEQYF	TGCGCCAGCAGCCAAGATAGGGACTTACTGAACGAGCAGTACTTC
.	TRBV29-1	.	TRBJ1-2	CSVENRAYGYTF	TGCAGCGTTGAAAACAGGGCCTATGGCTACACCTTC
.	TRBV7-2	TRBD2	TRBJ2-1	CASSLAPATGGGNEQFF	TGTGCCAGCAGCTTAGCTCCTGCGACGGGAGGAGGAAATGAGCAGTTCTTC
many	TRBV12-3/TRBV12-4	.	TRBJ2-1	CASSYEPNEQFF	TGTGCCAGCAGTTATGAGCCGAATGAGCAGTTCTTC
few	TRBV19	TRBD1	TRBJ1-5	CASSRGTGKDQPQHF	TGTGCCAGTAGCAGGGGGACAGGGAAAGATCAGCCCCAGCATTTT
few	TRBV5-5	.	TRBJ2-1	CASSLAGVGSEQFF	TGTGCCAGCAGCTTGGCCGGTGTGGGCAGTGAGCAGTTCTTC
many	TRBV7-3	.	TRBJ2-3	CASSSQTTDTQYF	TGTGCCAGCAGCTCGCAAACCACAGATACGCAGTATTTT
few	TRBV12-3/TRBV12-4	TRBD2	TRBJ2-1	CASRPGLAGAPYNEQFF	TGTGCCAGCAGACCCGGACTAGCGGGAGCACCATACAATGAGCAGTTCTTC
few	TRBV6-5	TRBD1	TRBJ2-1	CASSYSGGTGAPLDEQFF	TGTGCCAGCAGTTACTCGGGGGGGACAGGGGCTCCTTTGGATGAGCAGTTCTTC
few	TRBV28	.	TRBJ2-7	CASSRGHPYEQYF	TGTGCCAGCAGCCGAGGGCATCCTTACGAGCAGTACTTC
few	TRBV19	TRBD2	TRBJ2-2	CASSRSGSGTGELFF	TGTGCCAGTAGTAGGAGCGGGAGCGGGACCGGGGAGCTGTTTTTT
few	TRBV7-2	.	TRBJ2-3	CASSSRGLAEGTDTQYF	TGTGCCAGCAGCTCCCGGGGGCTAGCCGAGGGGACAGATACGCAGTATTTT
.	TRBV29-1	.	TRBJ2-1	CSAATLASVPNEQFF	TGCAGCGCCGCAACACTAGCTTCTGTCCCAAATGAGCAGTTCTTC
many	TRBV25-1	.	TRBJ1-1	CASSNTGNTEAFF	TGTGCCAGCAGTAACACAGGGAACACTGAAGCTTTCTTT
few	TRBV20-1	.	TRBJ2-1	CSARPGISYNEQFF	TGCAGTGCTAGACCGGGGATTTCCTACAATGAGCAGTTCTTC
.	TRBV7-2	.	TRBJ2-5	CASSLGGLARQETQYF	TGTGCCAGCAGCTTAGGCGGGCTAGCCCGACAAGAGACCCAGTACTTC
many	TRBV11-2	.	TRBJ2-7	CASSLTELYEQYF	TGTGCCAGCAGCTTAACGGAGCTCTACGAGCAGTACTTC